These 12 T cell receptor beta chains were all obtained from the same sample, sequenced in a study of control samples from healthy donors and cancer patients. Assay used: immunoSEQ multiplex PCR; TCRdb lists only in-frame clones, some missing. The sample carries some 79,000 clones, around nine tenths recorded once. The sample was blood. The receptors were gathered from a man aged 45-65 years in good health.

This clone came up once. This chain connects TRBV12-5 to TRBJ1-5; D remains unclear. The CDR3 loop spans 15 amino acids. Per germline, CDR1 LGHNT and CDR2 FRNRAP. Trimming pared 2 bases from V and 4 bases from J, leaving 12 bases between. In nucleotides, the CDR3 is TGTGCTAGTGGTTTGATCTCCTGGGGAAATCAGCCCCAGCATTTT. Translation gives CASGLISWGNQPQHF.

This chain joins TRBV25-1 and TRBJ2-5; TRBD1 or TRBD2 may be the D gene (5 bases each). The V end lost 4 bases, the J end lost 5 bases, and 14 bases lay between the germline ends. The CDR3 totals 14 residues. CDR1 and CDR2 from the germline V gene are MGHDK and SYGVNS. CDR3 in DNA: TGTGCCAGCAGTGGACCGGGACGGTCGGAGACCCAGTACTTC. It translates to CASSGPGRSETQYF.

This CDR3 is CASSSRTGRMNTEAFF. DNA for the CDR3: TGTGCCAGCAGTTCACGGACAGGGAGGATGAACACTGAAGCTTTCTTT. The chain combines TRBV28 with TRBJ1-1; 8 positions agree with TRBD1. CDR3 length equals 16 residues. J lost 0 bases, V lost 4 bases, and 7 bases had no gene match. The germline V gene has CDR1 MDHEN and CDR2 SYDVKM. Filled out from reference TRBV28 and TRBJ1-1, the complete variable domain reads DVKVTQSSRYLVKRTGEKVFLECVQDMDHENMFWYRQDPGLGLRLIYFSYDVKMKEKGDIPEGYSVSREKKERFSLILESASTNQTSMYLCASSSRTGRMNTEAFFGQGTRLTVV.

This clone was counted once. V usage is TRBV20-1 and J usage is TRBJ2-7; D is uncertain. The ends were cut back, 6 bases at V and 6 bases at J, with 12 bases in the middle. Germline CDR1 reads DFQATT; CDR2 reads SNEGSKA (reference sequence). This CDR3 region has 11 residues. For the CDR3, the DNA is TGCAGTGCCACCAGCCCAATCGAGCAGTACTTC. As protein: CSATSPIEQYF.

The chain carries TRBV27 and TRBJ1-5; 8 nucleotides match TRBD1. The CDR3 covers 14 residues. J gave up 4 bases and V 4 bases, and 3 bases lay outside the gene matches. Germline V CDR1 and CDR2: MNHEY, SMNVEV (reference sequence). DNA for the CDR3: TGTGCCAGCAGTTCGGACAGGGATAATCAGCCCCAGCATTTT. Its translation is CASSSDRDNQPQHF.

V usage is TRBV30 and J usage is TRBJ2-7; D ambiguous. Germline assignment: CDR1 GTSNPN and CDR2 SVGIG (reference sequence). The CDR3 is 14 residues long. V was shortened by 2 bases and J by 2 bases, with 13 bases between the two germline ends. The CDR3 sequence: CAWSTEPITYEQYF. CDR3 coding DNA: TGTGCCTGGAGTACCGAACCGATAACCTACGAGCAGTACTTC.

The V call is TRBV3-1 (or the pseudogene TRBV3-2), the J call TRBJ1-6; TRBD1 might be the D (5 bases). This CDR3 comprises 15 residues. Per germline, CDR1 LGHDT and CDR2 YNNKEL (reference sequence). Trimming left V 3 bases short and J 6 bases short, with 12 bases between. The CDR3 DNA follows: TGTGCCAGCAGCCATGGGACTCTCTCTAATTCACCCCTCCACTTT. Residues: CASSHGTLSNSPLHF.

The chain carries TRBV7-9 and TRBJ2-7; TRBD1 matches at 9 bases. Germline V gene lookup returns CDR1 SEHNR and CDR2 FQNEAQ (reference sequence). The ends lost 4 bases at V and 6 bases at J; junction bases unmatched: 16. The length of the CDR3 is 17 residues. This CDR3 reads CASSSGLKGQGSTEQYF. CDR3 in DNA: TGTGCCAGCAGCTCCGGCTTAAAGGGACAGGGCTCGACCGAGCAGTACTTC.

This clone was counted once. This chain joins TRBV24-1 and TRBJ2-5; TRBD1 agrees at 7 bases. The CDR3 has 16 residues. CDR1 is KGHDR and CDR2 is SFDVKD in the germline V gene. J was trimmed by 4 bases and V by 3 bases; bases with no gene match: 10. The CDR3 nucleotides read TGTGCCACCAGTGATCCTACAGGGGATGACTCAGAGACCCAGTACTTC. It translates to CATSDPTGDDSETQYF.

V usage is TRBV5-1 and J usage is TRBJ1-5; no firm D call. CDR1 and CDR2 (germline): SGHRS, YFSETQ. V lost 4 bases and J lost 8, with 22 bases in between. The CDR3 contains 16 residues. The CDR3: CASSPYKGYPVEPQHF. The CDR3 region has the DNA TGCGCCAGCAGCCCTTACAAGGGATACCCCGTGGAGCCCCAGCATTTT.

In its sample, this clone was seen a few times. The V call is TRBV7-2, the J call TRBJ2-3; D gene uncertain. Germline loops: CDR1 SGHTA, CDR2 FQGNSA. Trimming stripped 5 bases from V and 2 bases from J, with 11 bases between. The CDR3 is 14 residues long. The CDR3: CASSPDAFTDTQYF. The CDR3 nucleotides read TGTGCCAGCAGCCCTGACGCGTTCACAGATACGCAGTATTTT.

The genes are TRBV3-1 (or the pseudogene TRBV3-2) and TRBJ1-2; no reliable D call. The CDR3 has 12 amino acids. V dropped 1 base and J dropped 3 bases, with 3 bases sitting between them. Germline loops: CDR1 LGHDT, CDR2 YNNKEL (reference sequence). In DNA, the CDR3 is TGTGCCAGCAGCCAAGGCGACTATGGCTACACCTTC. Encoded protein: CASSQGDYGYTF.